The clone carrying this T cell receptor (beta chain) is large (0.1 to 1%). CDR1 is SGHDT, CDR2 YYEEEE, per germline. V was shortened by 4 bases and J by 5 bases, with 18 bases between the two germline ends. The CDR3 is 15 residues long. Methods used by the authors: Estimation of nucleated cell counts was performed using reference gene primer amplification. Sequencing used immunoSEQ multiplex PCR; TCRdb keeps in-frame clones, though not all of them. V and J calls and clone size are copied from that table; D and trimming were computed from the DNA. This table holds around 130,000 clones, about four fifths found once. The data were taken from a study of blood T cell repertoires in COVID-19. On the study more broadly: Whether acute or convalescent, the COVID-19 samples came from the United States, Italy and Spain.

The chain couples TRBV5-6 to TRBJ1-1, with a possible D match to TRBD1 (5 bases). This TCR derives from a woman aged 45 to 65 with acute or convalescent COVID-19. Sequenced: peripheral blood. The CDR3 loop reads CASSGPRVMWTEAFF. The CDR3 DNA reads as TGTGCCAGCAGCGGACCCAGGGTGATGTGGACTGAAGCTTTCTTT.